These T cell receptor beta chains were read from a single sample in a study of control samples from healthy donors and cancer patients. The table came from immunoSEQ multiplex PCR; TCRdb's copy has only in-frame clones and leaves some out. This sample has roughly 130,000 clones, with approximately 91% found just once. Sequenced material: blood. The receptors shown here come from a man between 50 and 59 years old in good health. The CDR3 runs from the conserved cysteine through the conserved F or W. A D gene is named only where the DNA matches it firmly. Clone size is stated in some rows and not others, as once, few, many or a class when expanded.

abundance,j_gene,v_gene,d_gene,CDR3nt,CDR3aa
-,TRBJ1-1,TRBV5-5,-,TGTGCCAGCAGCACGACGGGGAGCCGATCCGAAGCTTTCTTT,CASSTTGSRSEAFF
-,TRBJ1-4,TRBV10-3,-,TGTGCCTCTCGCGGGGATAAGGGTGAAAAACTGTTTTTT,CASRGDKGEKLFF
-,TRBJ2-2,TRBV18,-,TGTGCCAGCTCCCTGGACGCGAACACCGGGGAGCTGTTTTTT,CASSLDANTGELFF
-,TRBJ2-7,TRBV7-2,-,TGTGCCAGCAGCTTAGACCGCCAGAGCTCCTACGAGCAGTACTTC,CASSLDRQSSYEQYF
-,TRBJ1-5,TRBV27,-,TGTGCCAGCAGTTTGGGGGGACGCCATCAGCCCCAGCATTTT,CASSLGGRHQPQHF
-,TRBJ2-1,TRBV7-3,TRBD2,TGTGCCAGCAGCTTTAGCGGGTATTACAATGAGCAGTTCTTC,CASSFSGYYNEQFF
-,TRBJ2-5,TRBV2,-,TGTGCCAGCAGTTCGATACGGGACGGAAAGACGGAGACCCAGTACTTC,CASSSIRDGKTETQYF
-,TRBJ2-3,TRBV7-9,TRBD2,TGTGCCAGCAGCTTACGGGGGGGCGCAACAGATACGCAGTATTTT,CASSLRGGATDTQYF
-,TRBJ2-1,TRBV20-1,-,TGCAGTGCTAGCTCGGATGAGCAGTTCTTC,CSASSDEQFF
-,TRBJ1-2,TRBV6-5,-,TGTGCCAGCCAGGAGGGAGCCTTCTATGGCTACACCTTC,CASQEGAFYGYTF
-,TRBJ2-5,TRBV7-7,TRBD2,TGTGCCAGCAGCTTAGCGTTCCTAGCGGGGGCCTCAGGGTCGGAGACCCAGTACTTC,CASSLAFLAGASGSETQYF
-,TRBJ1-1,TRBV11-2,-,TGTGCCAGCAGCTTCCGACGGGACACTGAAGCTTTCTTT,CASSFRRDTEAFF
-,TRBJ1-1,TRBV6-5,-,TGTGCCAGCAGTTACCAGCCGGGCACTGAAGCTTTCTTT,CASSYQPGTEAFF
-,TRBJ2-7,TRBV14,-,TGTGCCAGCAGCCGCTCGGAGCGGTACGAGCAGTACTTC,CASSRSERYEQYF
once,TRBJ1-1,TRBV18,-,TGTGCCAGCTCACTCACCGGAGGGGGTGACACTGAAGCTTTCTTT,CASSLTGGGDTEAFF
once,TRBJ2-5,TRBV10-3,TRBD2,TGTGCCATCAAAAGGGACTATCCTCCTGGGACCCAGTACTTC,CAIKRDYPPGTQYF
-,TRBJ2-1,TRBV6-4,-,TGTGCCAGCAGTGAGACGGGGACGACCTACAATGAGCAGTTCTTC,CASSETGTTYNEQFF
-,TRBJ2-7,TRBV10-2,TRBD2,TGCGCCAGCACCCTAGCGCGGACTAGCGGGGGCGACGAGCAGTACTTC,CASTLARTSGGDEQYF
few,TRBJ2-1,TRBV6-6,-,TGTGCCAGCAGTCCGGGATACTACAATGAGCAGTTCTTC,CASSPGYYNEQFF
-,TRBJ1-1,TRBV28,-,TGTGCCAGCAGAACCGGGGGAGGAACGAACACTGAAGCTTTCTTT,CASRTGGGTNTEAFF
-,TRBJ2-1,TRBV5-4,-,TGTGCCAGCAGCGTGGTGGGGGGCAATGAGCAGTTCTTC,CASSVVGGNEQFF
-,TRBJ2-7,TRBV18,TRBD1,TGTGCCAGCTCACCTACAAGGGACAGCTACGAGCAGTACTTC,CASSPTRDSYEQYF
-,TRBJ1-1,TRBV5-6,TRBD1,TGTGCCAGCAGCCGGACAGGGTTGGATTCGGCTTTCTTT,CASSRTGLDSAFF
-,TRBJ2-7,TRBV6-6,TRBD1,TGTGCCAGCAGTCACACCGGGACAGGCGGAGCCGAGCAGTACTTC,CASSHTGTGGAEQYF
-,TRBJ1-2,TRBV7-9,TRBD1,TGTGCCAGCAGCCTCGCAGGGGGAGGGCATGGCTACACCTTC,CASSLAGGGHGYTF
-,TRBJ2-6,TRBV28,TRBD1,TGTGCCAGCAGCCAGGGGGTGCTCTCTGGGGCCAACGTCCTGACTTTC,CASSQGVLSGANVLTF
-,TRBJ1-2,TRBV30,-,TGTGCCCGAACCGTAAAGGCAGGGTCTGGCTACACCTTC,CARTVKAGSGYTF
-,TRBJ2-1,TRBV7-3,TRBD2,TGTGCCAGCAGCACCGGACTAGCGGGGGGGCTATATGAGCAGTTCTTC,CASSTGLAGGLYEQFF
-,TRBJ2-7,TRBV7-9,-,TGTGCCAGCAGCTTAAGGCTAGCAGATCCTTACGAGCAGTACTTC,CASSLRLADPYEQYF
-,TRBJ2-7,TRBV10-1,-,TGCGCCAGCAGTGAGGCCAGCTCCTACGAGCAGTACTTC,CASSEASSYEQYF
-,TRBJ2-7,TRBV20-1,-,TGCAGTGCTAGAGATGTCTACGAGCAGTACTTC,CSARDVYEQYF
-,TRBJ1-6,TRBV6-5,-,TGTGCCAGCAGGGAGGGACCCGGACGTAATTCACCCCTCCACTTT,CASREGPGRNSPLHF
-,TRBJ1-2,TRBV13,TRBD1,TGTGCCAGCAGCTCGGGACAGTATTATGGCTACACCTTC,CASSSGQYYGYTF
once,TRBJ2-5,TRBV24-1,-,TGTGCCACCAGTGACCTCCAAGAGACCCAGTACTTC,CATSDLQETQYF
-,TRBJ1-5,TRBV19,-,TGTGCCAGTAGTATAGTTGGGGCATATAGCAATCAGCCCCAGCATTTT,CASSIVGAYSNQPQHF
-,TRBJ1-2,TRBV20-1,-,TGCAGTGCTAGTGGGCAGAATAACTATGGCTACACCTTC,CSASGQNNYGYTF
-,TRBJ1-4,TRBV5-1,-,TGCGCCAGCAGCTTGGCCGGGCAAGCAACTAATGAAAAACTGTTTTTT,CASSLAGQATNEKLFF
few,TRBJ2-7,TRBV7-6,TRBD1,TGTGCCAGCAGCTGGAGGACAGGGGAGGTTAACGAGCAGTACTTC,CASSWRTGEVNEQYF
-,TRBJ1-5,TRBV28,TRBD1,TGTGCCACCATGGACAGGGTAGGCAATCAGCCCCAGCATTTT,CATMDRVGNQPQHF
-,TRBJ1-4,TRBV12-5,-,TGTGCTAGTGGCGGTTGGGGGACCAATGAAAAACTGTTTTTT,CASGGWGTNEKLFF
-,TRBJ1-5,TRBV5-4,-,TGTGCCAGTACTAACTGCAGGTCCGAGCAATCAGCCCCAGCATTT,CASTNCRSEQSAPAF
-,TRBJ2-3,TRBV4-2,TRBD1,TGTGCCAGCAGCCGATCGGGACAGACCACAGATACGCAGTATTTT,CASSRSGQTTDTQYF
-,TRBJ1-1,TRBV18,-,TGTGCCAGCTCACCAACCACAGGGTTGGGGTACACTGAAGCTTTCTTT,CASSPTTGLGYTEAFF
-,TRBJ2-3,TRBV7-8,-,TGTGCCAGCAGCTCACTGGGGACCGGAGATACGCAGTATTTT,CASSSLGTGDTQYF
-,TRBJ2-7,TRBV27,TRBD1,TGTGCCAGCAGTTTATGGACAGGGGATTACGAGCAGTACTTC,CASSLWTGDYEQYF
-,TRBJ2-7,TRBV19,-,TGTGCCAGTAGTCAGCAGGGCGCCCACGAGCAGTACTTC,CASSQQGAHEQYF
-,TRBJ2-7,TRBV5-5,-,TGTGCCAGCAGCTTGTTCGCGGCCCCCTCCGAGCAGTACTTC,CASSLFAAPSEQYF
few,TRBJ1-3,TRBV7-8,-,TGTGCCAGCAGCTTAAGCGCAGTGATCTCTGGAAACACCATATATTTT,CASSLSAVISGNTIYF
-,TRBJ1-6,TRBV3-1/TRBV3-2,TRBD1,TGTGCCAGCAGCCAAGAATCAGGGGGCTGGTCACCCCTCCACTTT,CASSQESGGWSPLHF
-,TRBJ2-2,TRBV4-2,-,TGTGCCAGCAGCCAAGATTGGGTCACCGGGGAGCTGTTTTTT,CASSQDWVTGELFF
-,TRBJ1-4,TRBV5-6,TRBD1,TGTGCCAGCAGCTCCAACCGGGACAGGGCCCTGATAAATGAAAAACTGTTTTTT,CASSSNRDRALINEKLFF
-,TRBJ1-4,TRBV7-9,-,TGTGCCAGCAGCGCGGACCTTACTCGCACTGAAAAACTGTTTTTT,CASSADLTRTEKLFF
few,TRBJ2-3,TRBV4-1,-,TGCGCCAGCAGCCTCCTCCTAGGGGATACGCAGTATTTT,CASSLLLGDTQYF
-,TRBJ1-2,TRBV2,-,TGTGCCAGCAGTGAAGCGGCAAGGCTAGATGGCTACACCTTC,CASSEAARLDGYTF